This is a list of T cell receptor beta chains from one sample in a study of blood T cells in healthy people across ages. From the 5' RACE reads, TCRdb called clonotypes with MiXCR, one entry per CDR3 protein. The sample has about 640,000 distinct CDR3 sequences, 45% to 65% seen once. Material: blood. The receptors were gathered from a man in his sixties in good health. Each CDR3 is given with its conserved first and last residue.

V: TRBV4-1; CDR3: CASSHPDRGLGYTF
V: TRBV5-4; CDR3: CASSLEPDTETQYF
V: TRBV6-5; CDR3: CASSSTDAAGANVLTF
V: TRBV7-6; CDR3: CASSSRGLQETQYF
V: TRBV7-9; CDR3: CASSLAGASGGEQFF
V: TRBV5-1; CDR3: CASRSGQQNTEAFF
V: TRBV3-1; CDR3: CASSRLAGGRETQYF
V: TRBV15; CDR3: CATSRDYQAGGLRYNEQFF
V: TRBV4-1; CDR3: CASSQPPGADQPQHF
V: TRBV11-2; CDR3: CASSLLGSDGETQYF
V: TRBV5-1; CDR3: CASSLSFASVDEQFF
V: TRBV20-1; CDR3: CSATSPGPYNEQFF
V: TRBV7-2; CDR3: CASSLGATGYGYTF
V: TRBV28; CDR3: CASSTFAGQAKETQYF
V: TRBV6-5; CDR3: CASSRPGVPYNEQYF
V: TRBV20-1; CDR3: CSSGGSTDTQYF
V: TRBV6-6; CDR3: CASSYSAGLNTEAFF
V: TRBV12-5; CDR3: CASGLGLQGGETQYF
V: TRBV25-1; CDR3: CASQRPGSDYGYTF
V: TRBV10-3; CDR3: CAVQGATNEKLFF
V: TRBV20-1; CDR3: CSVPSQGEKLFF
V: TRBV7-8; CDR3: CASSLAPGSRQETQYF
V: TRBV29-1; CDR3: CSVEETGGSEQYF
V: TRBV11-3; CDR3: CASSHSGGPYQETQYF
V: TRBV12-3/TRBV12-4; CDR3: CASSFPTGLETQYF
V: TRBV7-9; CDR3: CASSPNPIGKGEQFF
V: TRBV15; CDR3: CATSRDGSNQPQHF
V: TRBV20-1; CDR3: CSARMVGANTGELFF
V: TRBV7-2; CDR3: CASSLEGSGGYNEQFF
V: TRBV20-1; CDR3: CSASPAGGLQETQYF
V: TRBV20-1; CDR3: CSARATGSSGNTISF
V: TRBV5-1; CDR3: CASSLGGQALHQETQYF
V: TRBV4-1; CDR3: CASSQEGFRGLVDRGGIQYF